These T cell receptor beta chains were read from a single sample in a study of shared clonotypes between healthy human individuals. Libraries were prepared by immunoSEQ multiplex PCR; TCRdb keeps only in-frame clonotypes and omits some of them. The sample shows fewer than 550,000 clones, roughly 79% of them seen only once. Sequencing was carried out using PBMCs. Receptors originate from a woman between 40 and 50 years old in good health. Some clones in this sample may be carry-over from other donors' samples. Each CDR3 is given with its conserved first and last residue. A D gene is named only where the DNA matches it firmly. The size field is filled for only some rows; it gives once, few, many or a size class.

d_gene,j_gene,abundance,len,v_gene,CDR3aa
TRBD2,TRBJ2-7,NA,16,TRBV28,CASSGLAGGGRYEQYF
NA,TRBJ2-3,NA,14,TRBV7-2,CASSLGLMGDTQYF
TRBD1,TRBJ1-5,NA,15,TRBV4-2,CASSQTGQSQGPQHF
NA,TRBJ2-3,NA,15,TRBV9,CASSVAPDFSSTQYF
NA,TRBJ1-2,NA,13,TRBV28,CASSFGYRRGYTF
TRBD1,TRBJ1-2,NA,17,TRBV28,CASRILTGIVSNYGYTF
TRBD1,TRBJ2-5,NA,17,TRBV28,CASSLGDRARSQETQYF
NA,TRBJ2-2,NA,16,TRBV19,CASSISRRSNTGELFF
NA,TRBJ2-3,NA,15,TRBV7-3,CASSSDGASTDTQYF
NA,TRBJ1-4,once,17,TRBV4-1,CASSQVITTGTNEKLFF
TRBD2,TRBJ2-1,NA,17,TRBV14,CASSRTTGTSGYNEQFF
NA,TRBJ2-1,NA,13,TRBV28,CASSWRSFNEQFF
NA,TRBJ2-2,NA,14,TRBV19,CASKTGEFTGELFF
NA,TRBJ1-5,NA,14,TRBV4-2,CASSQGGPDQPQHF
NA,TRBJ2-5,NA,15,TRBV13,CASSSPTRMVETQYF
NA,TRBJ2-7,many,14,TRBV4-2,CASSQERVGSEQYF
NA,TRBJ1-5,NA,12,TRBV19,CASSGGNQPQHF
TRBD1,TRBJ2-5,NA,15,TRBV7-9,CASSSTTGVTETQYF
TRBD2,TRBJ2-1,NA,12,TRBV10-3,CAISRGGYEQFF
NA,TRBJ2-7,NA,14,TRBV6-5,CASSYRHRDHEQYF
NA,TRBJ2-7,NA,11,TRBV2,CASSVMTVQYF
NA,TRBJ2-3,NA,15,TRBV5-1,CASSLEGRVGDTQYF
NA,TRBJ2-5,NA,15,TRBV5-1,CASSDPERYQETQYF
NA,TRBJ2-1,NA,15,TRBV5-6,CASSLEAEHYNEQFF
TRBD2,TRBJ2-7,NA,13,TRBV7-9,CASSSSGTYEQYF
NA,TRBJ1-2,NA,14,TRBV5-4,CASSLAMDGYGYTF
TRBD1,TRBJ1-2,NA,15,TRBV19,CASSDHRGRFYGYTF
NA,TRBJ1-1,NA,14,TRBV4-1,CASSRLPGGREAFF
NA,TRBJ2-1,few,15,TRBV11-2,CASSLGRGLDNEQFF
NA,TRBJ1-2,few,14,TRBV7-9,CASSLESGIYGYTF
TRBD2,TRBJ2-7,once,12,TRBV7-8,CASNSGWGEQYF